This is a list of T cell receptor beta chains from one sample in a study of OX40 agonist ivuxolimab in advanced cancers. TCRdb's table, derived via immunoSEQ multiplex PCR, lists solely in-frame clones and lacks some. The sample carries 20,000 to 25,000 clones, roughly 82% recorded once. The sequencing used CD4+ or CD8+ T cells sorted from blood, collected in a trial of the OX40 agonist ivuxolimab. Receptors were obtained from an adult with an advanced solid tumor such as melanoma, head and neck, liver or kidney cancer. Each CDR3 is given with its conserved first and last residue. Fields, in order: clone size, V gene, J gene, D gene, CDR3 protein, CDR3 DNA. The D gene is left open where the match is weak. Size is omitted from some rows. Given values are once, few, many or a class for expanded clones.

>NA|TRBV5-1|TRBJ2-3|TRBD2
CASSLDRAGLGTDTQYF
TGCGCCAGCAGCTTGGATCGAGCGGGACTGGGTACAGATACGCAGTATTTT
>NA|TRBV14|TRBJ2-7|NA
CASSQWGTINEQYF
TGTGCCAGCAGCCAGTGGGGAACTATAAACGAGCAGTACTTC
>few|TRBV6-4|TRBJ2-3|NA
CASSDGSGHTDTQYF
TGTGCCAGCAGTGACGGGTCGGGCCACACAGATACGCAGTATTTT
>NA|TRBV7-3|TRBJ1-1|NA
CASSASTLMNTEAFF
TGTGCCAGCAGCGCTTCGACACTTATGAACACTGAAGCTTTCTTT
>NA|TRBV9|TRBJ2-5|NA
CASNPDGQETQYF
TGTGCCAGCAACCCGGACGGTCAAGAGACCCAGTACTTC
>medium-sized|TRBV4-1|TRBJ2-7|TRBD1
CASSQSLTGSYEQYF
TGCGCCAGCAGCCAATCATTGACAGGGAGTTACGAGCAGTACTTC
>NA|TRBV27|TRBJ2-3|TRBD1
CASSLLTGPLTDTQYF
TGTGCCAGCAGTTTATTGACAGGGCCCCTCACAGATACGCAGTATTTT
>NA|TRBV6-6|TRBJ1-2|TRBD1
CASSSDRGVSYGYTF
TGTGCCAGCAGTTCGGACAGGGGGGTTAGCTATGGCTACACCTTC
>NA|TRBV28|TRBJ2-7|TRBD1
CASSQGAGQYF
TGTGCCAGCAGTCAGGGGGCGGGGCAGTACTTC
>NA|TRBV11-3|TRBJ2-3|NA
CASSLGAVGRHQDTQYF
TGTGCCAGCAGCTTAGGGGCCGTGGGTAGACATCAAGATACGCAGTATTTT
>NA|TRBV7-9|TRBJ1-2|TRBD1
CASSSRTGTGEGYTF
TGTGCCAGCAGCTCAAGGACCGGGACAGGGGAGGGCTACACCTTC
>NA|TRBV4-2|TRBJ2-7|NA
CASSLPPYEQYF
TGTGCCAGCAGCTTACCACCCTACGAGCAGTACTTC
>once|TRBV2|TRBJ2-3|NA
CASREDSYTDTQYF
TGTGCCAGCAGGGAGGACAGCTACACAGATACGCAGTATTTT
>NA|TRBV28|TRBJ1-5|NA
CASTTVTVRAGNQPQHF
TGTGCCAGCACCACCGTGACAGTTAGGGCTGGGAATCAGCCCCAGCATTTT
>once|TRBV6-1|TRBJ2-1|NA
CASRPLAYNEQFF
TGTGCCAGCAGGCCTCTAGCTTACAATGAGCAGTTCTTC
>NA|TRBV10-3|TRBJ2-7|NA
CAIGVPLWQYF
TGTGCCATCGGGGTGCCCCTGTGGCAGTACTTC
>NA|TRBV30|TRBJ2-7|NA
CAWNFGRTYEQYF
TGTGCCTGGAACTTTGGCCGAACCTACGAGCAGTACTTC
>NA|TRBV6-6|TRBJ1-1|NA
CASALQGYTEAFF
TGTGCCAGCGCCCTTCAGGGCTACACTGAAGCTTTCTTT
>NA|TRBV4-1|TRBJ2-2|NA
CASSPQGTANTGELFF
TGCGCCAGCAGCCCCCAGGGTACCGCGAACACCGGGGAGCTGTTTTTT
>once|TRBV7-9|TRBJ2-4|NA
CASSPPVGLAKNIQYF
TGTGCCAGCAGCCCACCCGTGGGCCTGGCCAAAAACATTCAGTACTTC
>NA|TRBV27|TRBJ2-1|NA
CASSRRRYNEQFF
TGTGCCAGCAGTCGCCGACGTTACAATGAGCAGTTCTTC
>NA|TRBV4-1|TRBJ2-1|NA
CASSQVGGDNEQFF
TGCGCCAGCAGCCAAGTTGGCGGGGACAATGAGCAGTTCTTC
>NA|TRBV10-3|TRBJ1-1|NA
CAISAGAFGTNTEAFF
TGTGCCATCAGTGCGGGGGCCTTTGGGACAAACACTGAAGCTTTCTTT
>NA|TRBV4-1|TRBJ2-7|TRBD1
CASSQKPGQGSYEQYF
TGCGCCAGCAGCCAGAAGCCGGGACAGGGCTCCTACGAGCAGTACTTC